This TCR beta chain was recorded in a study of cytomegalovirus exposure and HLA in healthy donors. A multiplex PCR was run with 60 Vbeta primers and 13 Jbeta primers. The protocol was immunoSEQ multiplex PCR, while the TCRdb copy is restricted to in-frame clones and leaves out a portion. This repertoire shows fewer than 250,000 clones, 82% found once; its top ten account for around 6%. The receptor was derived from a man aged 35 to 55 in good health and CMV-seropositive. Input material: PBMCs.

The CDR3 nucleotides are TGTGCCAGCAGCTCCGGGGGGGGGAGGACGGAAGCTTTCTTT. It translates to CASSSGGGRTEAFF. This chain joins TRBV9 and TRBJ1-1; D may be TRBD1 (5 bases). Germline V gene lookup returns CDR1 SGDLS and CDR2 YYNGEE. Trimming removed 4 bases at V and 8 bases at J, with 18 bases between. The CDR3 is made up of 14 amino acids.